A selection of T cell receptor beta chains follows, all from one sample in a study of OX40 agonist ivuxolimab in advanced cancers. The protocol was immunoSEQ multiplex PCR, while the TCRdb copy is restricted to in-frame clones and leaves out a portion. The sample consists of about 120,000 clones, roughly nine tenths of them appearing once. The material was CD4+ or CD8+ T cells sorted from blood, obtained in a trial of the OX40 agonist ivuxolimab. These receptors all stem from an adult with an advanced solid tumor such as melanoma, head and neck, liver or kidney cancer. Each CDR3 is given with its conserved first and last residue. The order of the fields is clone size, J gene, D gene, V gene, CDR3 length, CDR3 DNA, CDR3 protein. A D gene is named only where the DNA matches it firmly. Clone size is given for some rows only: seen once, a few or many times, or a class if the clone is expanded.

abundance: NA; j_gene: TRBJ2-7; d_gene: NA; v_gene: TRBV7-2; len: 16; CDR3nt: TGTGCCAGCAGCCCACGGTTTCAGGGTACCGCCTACGAGCAGTACTTC; CDR3aa: CASSPRFQGTAYEQYF
abundance: NA; j_gene: TRBJ1-4; d_gene: NA; v_gene: TRBV2; len: 14; CDR3nt: TGTGCCAGCAGAGACAGGTTAACTAATGAAAAACTGTTTTTT; CDR3aa: CASRDRLTNEKLFF
abundance: NA; j_gene: TRBJ2-2; d_gene: TRBD1; v_gene: TRBV6-1; len: 14; CDR3nt: TGTGCCAGCAGGACAGGGGGCTGGACCGGGGAGCTGTTTTTT; CDR3aa: CASRTGGWTGELFF
abundance: once; j_gene: TRBJ2-5; d_gene: TRBD2; v_gene: TRBV27; len: 21; CDR3nt: TGTGCCAGCAGCGTTCGGGCCCCCGGGACTAGCGGGGCGGGGTCCCAAGAGACCCAGTACTTC; CDR3aa: CASSVRAPGTSGAGSQETQYF
abundance: NA; j_gene: TRBJ1-5; d_gene: TRBD1; v_gene: TRBV4-2; len: 15; CDR3nt: TGTGCCAGCAGCCGAAGGACAGGGGATAATCAGCCCCAGCATTTT; CDR3aa: CASSRRTGDNQPQHF
abundance: NA; j_gene: TRBJ2-7; d_gene: TRBD2; v_gene: TRBV28; len: 14; CDR3nt: TGTGCCGCCAAGAGCGGGACTAGCGGGCGCGAGCAGTACTTC; CDR3aa: CAAKSGTSGREQYF
abundance: NA; j_gene: TRBJ2-1; d_gene: NA; v_gene: TRBV4-3; len: 13; CDR3nt: TGCGCCAGCAACCGGTTCTCCTACAATGAGCAGTTCTTC; CDR3aa: CASNRFSYNEQFF
abundance: NA; j_gene: TRBJ1-4; d_gene: NA; v_gene: TRBV7-2; len: 14; CDR3nt: TGTGCCAGCAGCTTAAGACAGACTAATGAAAAACTGTTTTTT; CDR3aa: CASSLRQTNEKLFF
abundance: NA; j_gene: TRBJ2-5; d_gene: NA; v_gene: TRBV2; len: 13; CDR3nt: TGTGCCAGCAGTGAAGCGGAGACTTCGACCCAGTACTTC; CDR3aa: CASSEAETSTQYF
abundance: NA; j_gene: TRBJ1-2; d_gene: NA; v_gene: TRBV10-3; len: 13; CDR3nt: TGTGCCATCAGTGAGTCGAGGGGGTACGGCTACACCTTC; CDR3aa: CAISESRGYGYTF
abundance: NA; j_gene: TRBJ1-2; d_gene: TRBD1; v_gene: TRBV6-6; len: 15; CDR3nt: TGTGCCAGCAGTTACGGGACAGGGGGCGACTATGGCTACACCTTC; CDR3aa: CASSYGTGGDYGYTF
abundance: NA; j_gene: TRBJ2-7; d_gene: NA; v_gene: TRBV4-1; len: 15; CDR3nt: TGCGCCAGCAGCCGATTGGGACTCCCGTATAACGAGCAGTACTTC; CDR3aa: CASSRLGLPYNEQYF
abundance: once; j_gene: TRBJ1-5; d_gene: TRBD1; v_gene: TRBV2; len: 15; CDR3nt: TGTGCCAGCAGCGGTGACAGGGATGGCAATCAGCCCCAGCATTTT; CDR3aa: CASSGDRDGNQPQHF
abundance: once; j_gene: TRBJ2-5; d_gene: NA; v_gene: TRBV18; len: 14; CDR3nt: TGTGCCAGCTCACCACCGCCAGGCGAAGAGACCCAGTACTTC; CDR3aa: CASSPPPGEETQYF